This T cell receptor (beta chain) derives from a study of T cell repertoires in cytomegalovirus infection. Turning to the study itself: From public TCR beta signatures came an indication of both CMV infection and matching HLA type. Regarding the study as a whole: Dominating the ex vivo response were TCR beta clonotypes that were CMV-specific and HLA-C-restricted. Cumulative frequency of public TCR beta families picked out carriers of CMV plus the relevant HLA.

This clonotype was seen repeatedly, ten times or more. Its antigen is not known. V was pared by 5 bases and J by 6 bases, with 10 bases of the junction left unmatched. The CDR3 has 15 amino acids. CDR1 MNHEY and CDR2 SMNVEV come from the germline V gene (reference sequence). MiXCR, applied by TCRdb to the reads, yields one record per CDR3 protein. The sample holds 310,000 or so distinct CDR3 sequences, about 17% seen once. The gene calls are TRBV27 and TRBJ2-1, with TRBD1 identical over 7 bases. The sample was PBMCs. The TCR originated in a human donor in good health (CMV status not recorded). Some clones in this sample may be carry-over from other donors' samples. DNA of the CDR3: TGTGCCAGCAGTCCGCAGACAGGGAAGCGCAATGAGCAGTTCTTC. It encodes CASSPQTGKRNEQFF.